This T cell receptor beta chain was identified during a study of T cell repertoires and HLA-DP antigens. At the level of the study: Versus self, one alloantigen differed at one groove amino acid, the other at about eleven. DNA input averaged approximately 220 ng in sorted CD137+CD4+ and about 1,200 ng in pre-culture CD4+.

Amplification used primers for 54 TRBV and 13 TRBJ segments. Method: immunoSEQ multiplex PCR; TCRdb's copy keeps in-frame clones and lacks some. The sample consists of almost 90,000 clones, approximately 86% of them appearing once. CD4+ T cells were isolated untouched, 95% to 98% pure. The germline CDR1 and CDR2 sequences are LNHDA and SQIVND (reference sequence). The CDR3 spans 15 residues. The V gene lost 3 bases and the J gene lost 1 base, with 12 bases spanning the gap. A note on this clone: What it binds is not known.

The chain links TRBV19 to TRBJ2-5; tentatively, D is TRBD1 (5 bases). The sample consisted of CD4+ T cells from PBMCs. The sequence was obtained from a man over 45 in good health and CMV-seronegative. The CDR3 protein is CASSIFRQTQETQYF. In DNA, the CDR3 is TGTGCCAGTAGTATTTTCCGACAGACCCAAGAGACCCAGTACTTC.